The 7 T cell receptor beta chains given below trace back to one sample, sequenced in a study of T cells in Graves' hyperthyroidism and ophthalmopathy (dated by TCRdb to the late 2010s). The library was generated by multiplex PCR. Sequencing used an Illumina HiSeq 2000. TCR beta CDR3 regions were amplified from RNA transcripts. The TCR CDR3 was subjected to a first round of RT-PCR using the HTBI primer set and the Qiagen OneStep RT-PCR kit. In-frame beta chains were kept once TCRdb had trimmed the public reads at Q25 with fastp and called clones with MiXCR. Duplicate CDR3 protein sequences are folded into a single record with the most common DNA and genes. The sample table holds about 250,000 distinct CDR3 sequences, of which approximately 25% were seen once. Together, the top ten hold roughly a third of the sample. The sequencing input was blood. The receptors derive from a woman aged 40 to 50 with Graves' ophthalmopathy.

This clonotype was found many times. In DNA, the CDR3 is TGTGCCACCGCCCAGGGACGGACAGATACGCAGTATTTT. It translates to CATAQGRTDTQYF. V and J are TRBV24-1 and TRBJ2-3; D is possibly TRBD1 or TRBD2 (5 bases each). This CDR3 comprises 13 residues. The germline V gene encodes CDR1 KGHDR and CDR2 SFDVKD. Trimming shortened V by 9 bases and J by 3 bases, and 12 bases separated the two germline ends.

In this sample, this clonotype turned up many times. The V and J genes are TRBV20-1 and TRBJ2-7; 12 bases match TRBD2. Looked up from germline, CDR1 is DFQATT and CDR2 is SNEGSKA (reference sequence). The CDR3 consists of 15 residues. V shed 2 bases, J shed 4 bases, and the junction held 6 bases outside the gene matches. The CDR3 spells CSARRTSGRTYEQYF. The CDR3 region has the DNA TGCAGTGCTAGACGAACTAGCGGGAGGACATACGAGCAGTACTTC.

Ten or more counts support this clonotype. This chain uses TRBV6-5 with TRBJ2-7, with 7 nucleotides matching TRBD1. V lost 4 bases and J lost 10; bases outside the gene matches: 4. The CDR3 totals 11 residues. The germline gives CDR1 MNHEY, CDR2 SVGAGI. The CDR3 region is CASSFGQDQYF. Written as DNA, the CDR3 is TGTGCCAGCAGTTTTGGACAGGACCAGTACTTC.

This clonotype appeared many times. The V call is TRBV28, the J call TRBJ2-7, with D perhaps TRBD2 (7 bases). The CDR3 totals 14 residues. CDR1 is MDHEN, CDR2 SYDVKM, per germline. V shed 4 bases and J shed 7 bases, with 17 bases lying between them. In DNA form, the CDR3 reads TGTGCCAGCAGTTCTCAGGCGGGGGCGGGTGAGCAGTACTTC. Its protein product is CASSSQAGAGEQYF.

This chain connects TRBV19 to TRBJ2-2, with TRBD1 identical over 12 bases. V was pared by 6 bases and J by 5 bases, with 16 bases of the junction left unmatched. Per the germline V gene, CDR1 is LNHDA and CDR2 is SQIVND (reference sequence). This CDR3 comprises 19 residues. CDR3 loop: CASRSGTGGVGLATGELFF. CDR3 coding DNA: TGTGCCAGTAGATCCGGGACAGGGGGCGTCGGACTAGCGACCGGGGAGCTGTTTTTT. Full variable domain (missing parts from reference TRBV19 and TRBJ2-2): DGGITQSPKYLFRKEGQNVTLSCEQNLNHDAMYWYRQDPGQGLRLIYYSQIVNDFQKGDIAEGYSVSREKKESFPLTVTSAQKNPTAFYLCASRSGTGGVGLATGELFFGEGSRLTVL.

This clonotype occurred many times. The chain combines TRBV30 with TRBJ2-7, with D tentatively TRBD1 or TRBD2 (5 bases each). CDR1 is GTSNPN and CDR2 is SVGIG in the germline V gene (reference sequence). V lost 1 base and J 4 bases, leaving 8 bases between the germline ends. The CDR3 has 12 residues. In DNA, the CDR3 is TGTGCCTGGAGTGCTTGGGGGTACGAGCAGTACTTC. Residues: CAWSAWGYEQYF.

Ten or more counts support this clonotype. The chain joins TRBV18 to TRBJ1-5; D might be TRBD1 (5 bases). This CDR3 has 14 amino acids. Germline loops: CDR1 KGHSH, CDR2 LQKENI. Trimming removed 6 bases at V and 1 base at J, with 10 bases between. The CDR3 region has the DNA TGTGCCAGCTCTTTCCGGGACAGCAATCAGCCCCAGCATTTT. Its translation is CASSFRDSNQPQHF.